This T cell receptor beta chain emerged from a study of T cells after yellow fever vaccination. This CDR3 is built from 15 residues. Germline V gene lookup returns CDR1 MNHEY and CDR2 SVGEGT. Germline trimming cut 6 bases from V and 4 bases from J; bases unmatched to any gene: 5. Each CDR3 protein is one row after TCRdb ran MiXCR on the 5' RACE reads. The table lists under 550,000 distinct CDR3 sequences, roughly 22% of them singletons. The receptor's source is a man aged 18 to 29 who received the YFV17D yellow fever vaccine. Sequencing used PBMCs, obtained roughly 23 days after the first yellow fever vaccination. The chain joins TRBV6-2 or TRBV6-3 to TRBJ2-3; 12 bases align to TRBD2. CDR3 coding DNA: TGTGCCAGCAGGCCTAGCGGGGGGGCAGCAGATACGCAGTATTTT. Protein: CASRPSGGAADTQYF.